These 13 T cell receptor beta chains share one sample of origin, sequenced in a study of regulatory T cells in long-lasting Graves disease. The TCR beta library used iRepertoire HTBI primers with Arm-PCR amplification of CDR3. TCRdb re-called the multiplex PCR reads through MiXCR, storing one row per CDR3 protein. The sample consists of 580,000 or so distinct CDR3 sequences, about 16% of them appearing once. The time point is: newly diagnosed GD, antithyroid drugs for less than 3 months. From RNA extracted from PBMCs, the TCR library was made. These records were also assigned to another study, of T cells in Graves' hyperthyroidism and ophthalmopathy.

The source was peripheral blood mononuclear cells (PBMCs), collected at new diagnosis, from a patient treated with antithyroid drugs. Every receptor here comes from a man aged 18-30 years with Graves disease.

The gene calls are TRBV20-1 and TRBJ2-7, with TRBD2 identical over 9 bases. The CDR3 is 13 amino acids. The germline gives CDR1 DFQATT, CDR2 SNEGSKA (reference sequence). The V gene end was trimmed by 4 bases and the J gene end by 4 bases; junction bases not matched to a gene: 5. CDR3 protein: CSATLSGSYEQYF. CDR3 coding DNA: TGCAGTGCTACTCTTAGCGGGAGTTACGAGCAGTACTTC.

The chain joins TRBV7-9 to TRBJ1-4; D ambiguous. CDR1 and CDR2 from the germline V gene are SEHNR and FQNEAQ (reference sequence). The CDR3 is 17 amino acids. V was cut by 5 bases and J by 1 base, with 17 bases left in between. CDR3 DNA sequence: TGTGCCAGCAGCACAACACCGGATGGGCTAACTAATGAAAAACTGTTTTTT. This translates into CASSTTPDGLTNEKLFF. Looking up the rest from reference TRBV7-9 and TRBJ1-4 gives the full variable domain: DTGVSQNPRHKITKRGQNVTFRCDPISEHNRLYWYRQTLGQGPEFLTYFQNEAQLEKSRLLSDRFSAERPKGSFSTLEIQRTEQGDSAMYLCASSTTPDGLTNEKLFFGSGTQLSVL.

Remarks on this clonotype: Its ends do not fully match the called genes, so a read error is possible. The chain carries TRBV19 and TRBJ2-2; perhaps TRBD2 as D (5 bases). Germline values: CDR1 LNHDA, CDR2 SQIVND (reference sequence). The CDR3 has 14 residues. CDR3 protein: CAGSIDHPGRELFF. The CDR3 nucleotides are TGTGCCGGTAGTATAGACCACCCCGGGAGGGAGCTGTTTTTT.

The gene calls are TRBV20-1 and TRBJ2-7; weak D call: TRBD1 (5 bases). CDR1 is DFQATT, CDR2 SNEGSKA, per germline (reference sequence). V dropped 6 bases and J dropped 2 bases, with 20 bases sitting between them. The CDR3 is 15 residues long. In nucleotides, the CDR3 is TGCAGTGCGCTGGGGCTCTCGTATTCCGCCTACGAGCAGTACTTC. This sequence encodes CSALGLSYSAYEQYF.

This clonotype was observed a handful of times. The V gene is TRBV5-8, the J gene TRBJ2-5; 10 nucleotides match TRBD1. The CDR3 is 18 amino acids. The trim removed 0 bases at V and 1 base at J, leaving 9 bases unmatched. Per germline, CDR1 SGHTS and CDR2 YDEGEE. This CDR3 reads CASSLGKWDRGSQETQYF. The CDR3, as DNA: TGTGCCAGCAGCTTGGGGAAGTGGGACAGGGGCTCCCAAGAGACCCAGTACTTC.

At least ten counts were recorded for this clonotype. The rearrangement uses TRBV11-2 and TRBJ2-7, with 8 bases fitting TRBD1. Germline trimming cut 6 bases from V and 2 bases from J; bases unmatched to any gene: 12. This CDR3 contains 16 residues. Germline CDR1 and CDR2: SGHAT and FQNNGV. The CDR3 loop reads CASSSIPTGVTYEQYF. CDR3 sequence (DNA): TGTGCCAGCAGTTCCATTCCGACAGGGGTCACCTACGAGCAGTACTTC.

The table lists this clonotype with many counts. CDR3 loop: CASSLLDGTETYEQYF. The CDR3 region has the DNA TGTGCCAGCAGTTTACTGGACGGGACCGAGACCTACGAGCAGTACTTC. The gene calls are TRBV28 and TRBJ2-7; D may correspond to TRBD1 or TRBD2 (5 bases each). Trimming stripped 2 bases from V and 2 bases from J, with 16 bases between. CDR1 is MDHEN, CDR2 SYDVKM, per germline. The CDR3 is 16 residues long.

This clonotype was recorded many times. J is TRBJ2-5 and V is TRBV11-3; either TRBD1 or TRBD2 may fit D (6 bases each). V shed 5 bases and J shed 5 bases, with 21 bases lying between them. Germline V lookup: CDR1 SGHNT, CDR2 YENEEA. The CDR3 covers 16 residues. This CDR3 is CASSKTRGALEETQYF. CDR3 DNA: TGTGCCAGCAGCAAAACGAGGGGGGCTTTGGAGGAGACCCAGTACTTC.

This clonotype occurred a few times. As DNA, the CDR3 is TGTGCCAGCAGTGAAGGTGTTTCCAGCAATGAGCAGTTCTTC. Translating it yields CASSEGVSSNEQFF. The genes are TRBV6-1 and TRBJ2-1; D ambiguous. The V end lost 1 base, the J end lost 6 bases, and 10 bases lay between the germline ends. Germline CDR1 and CDR2: MNHNS and SASEGT. The CDR3 is 14 residues long.

This clonotype was picked up a small number of times. The chain carries TRBV19 and TRBJ2-4; TRBD2 aligns across 8 bases. This CDR3 contains 13 residues. Germline CDR1 LNHDA, CDR2 SQIVND (reference sequence). With 7 bases clipped from V and 8 bases from J, the junction kept 7 bases outside the gene matches. The CDR3 spells CASKSRGVHIQYF. The CDR3 coding sequence is TGTGCCAGTAAATCGCGGGGGGTGCACATTCAGTACTTC.

This chain uses TRBV12-3 or TRBV12-4 with TRBJ2-3, with TRBD2 matching over 10 bases. This CDR3 has 14 amino acids. Trimming at V came to 6 bases and at J to 5 bases, leaving 5 bases not matched to a gene. The CDR3 spells CASRGSSGRDTQYF. As DNA, the CDR3 is TGTGCCAGCAGAGGATCTAGCGGGAGAGATACGCAGTATTTT.

Ten or more counts support this clonotype. The chain carries TRBV3-1 and TRBJ1-1; maybe TRBD1 (6 bases). The CDR3 has 13 amino acids. From germline, CDR1 is LGHDT and CDR2 YNNKEL (reference sequence). V lost 6 bases, J lost 1 base, and 9 bases lay in between. CDR3 protein: CASRQGPNTEAFF. The DNA of the CDR3 is TGTGCCAGCAGACAGGGCCCGAACACTGAAGCTTTCTTT.

This clonotype was counted at least ten times. The chain carries TRBV2 and TRBJ2-1, with D uncertain. V lost 1 base to trimming and J lost 6 bases, with 10 bases between them. Germline CDR1 SNHLY, CDR2 FYNNEI. This CDR3 has 14 residues. CDR3 sequence: CASSEVPGSNEQFF. The CDR3 DNA reads TGTGCCAGCAGTGAAGTCCCCGGGTCCAATGAGCAGTTCTTC.